This T cell receptor beta chain was observed in a study of blood T cell repertoires in COVID-19. The wider study: Some COVID-19 samples were acute and others convalescent; all came from the United States, Italy and Spain. T cells, B-cell-depleted T cells, or PBMCs supplied cDNA or gDNA.

Study processing details: Using reference gene primer amplification, nucleated cell counts were estimated. The table came from immunoSEQ multiplex PCR; TCRdb's copy has only in-frame clones and leaves some out. D and trimming come from the DNA, and the V and J calls and clone size come from that table. The data hold 290,000 or so clones, with 90% observed a single time. Individuals drawn from about two dozen US areas were about 18 to 95 years old. The CDR3 is 15 amino acids. CDR1 MRHNA and CDR2 SNTAGT come from the germline V gene. V was pared by 4 bases and J by 4 bases, with 4 bases of the junction left unmatched. This clone came up a few times.

The clonotype originates from a woman younger than 45 who had recovered from COVID-19. The specimen sequenced was PBMCs or T cells enriched from blood (not recorded which). The genes are TRBV6-4 and TRBJ2-1; 10 bases map to TRBD2. The CDR3 loop is CASSALAGEYNEQFF. CDR3 nucleotides: TGTGCCAGCAGTGCGCTAGCGGGAGAGTACAATGAGCAGTTCTTC.